This entry concerns a single TCR beta chain. Only in-frame clones appear in the TCRdb table, and some are missing; sequencing was by immunoSEQ multiplex PCR. The table lists 60,000 to 70,000 clones, 76% of them singletons. This sample is part of a study of blood T cell repertoires in COVID-19. In the study overall: Specimens from acute and convalescent COVID-19 originated in the United States, Italy and Spain.

V lost 1 base to trimming and J lost 7 bases, with 11 bases between them. Germline CDR1 reads SGHDT; CDR2 reads YYEEEE. The CDR3 length is 14 residues. The receptor's source is a woman of 80 years or more with acute or convalescent COVID-19. The chain has TRBV5-6 and TRBJ2-2, with D possibly being TRBD1 (5 bases). Sequencing used peripheral blood. For the CDR3, the DNA is TGTGCCAGCAGCTTGAACAGGTTGAGCGGGGAGCTGTTTTTT. This encodes CASSLNRLSGELFF.